The 19 T cell receptor beta chains reported below all come from one sample, sequenced in a study of T cells expressing NK-cell markers. TCRdb reprocessed the 5' RACE reads and keeps a single row for each CDR3 protein, giving no DNA. Its table lists approximately 170,000 distinct CDR3 sequences. What was sequenced was blood T cells: a sorted CD56 or NKG2C T cell subset, CD4+ or CD8+ T cells, or bulk PBMC T cells (not recorded which). The receptors shown here come from a man aged 18 to 69 in good health.

The J gene is TRBJ2-3, the V gene TRBV11-2; TCRdb outputs TRBD2, but without DNA this stays unchecked. The CDR3 runs to 15 residues. Germline V gene sequence: CDR1 SGHAT, CDR2 FQNNGV. The CDR3 sequence: CASSLTSTFADTQYF.

The chain uses TRBV6-5 and TRBJ2-7; TCRdb's D call of TRBD1 is untestable without DNA. The CDR3 covers 19 residues. Germline CDR1 MNHEY, CDR2 SVGAGI. This chain's CDR3 is CASSYSGWVPGQGSYEQYF.

The chain is built from TRBV29-1 and TRBJ2-1; TCRdb picks TRBD1, but there is no DNA to check that call. This CDR3 region has 14 residues. Germline-derived CDR1 and CDR2 are SQVTM and ANQGSEA. The CDR3: CSVEDRQGWNEQFF.

The J gene is TRBJ1-6, the V gene TRBV27; TCRdb outputs TRBD1, but without DNA this stays unchecked. Germline lookup yields CDR1 MNHEY and CDR2 SMNVEV (reference sequence). This CDR3 comprises 15 residues. CDR3 sequence reads: CASSLKWDRGESLHF.

CDR3: CASSFLGQGSYEQYF. The chain links TRBV28 to TRBJ2-7; the D gene TCRdb calls, TRBD1, cannot be checked with no DNA. CDR3 length equals 15 residues. Germline CDR1 and CDR2: MDHEN and SYDVKM.

This rearrangement joins TRBV9 to TRBJ2-4; the D call of TRBD1 rests on TCRdb alone, since no DNA is present to check it. The germline V gene encodes CDR1 SGDLS and CDR2 YYNGEE. CDR3 length equals 15 residues. CDR3 in amino acids: CASSAEGDRADIQYF.

The rearrangement joins TRBV6-1 to TRBJ2-4; the TCRdb D gene call, TRBD1, has no DNA to confirm it. The CDR3 totals 12 residues. Germline V lookup: CDR1 MNHNS, CDR2 SASEGT. The CDR3 is CASLQGENIQYF.

The chain is built from TRBV4-2 and TRBJ2-5; there is no DNA to check the TCRdb D call of TRBD2. The CDR3 has 16 residues. CDR1 LGHNA and CDR2 YNFKEQ come from the germline V gene. The CDR3 sequence: CASSPRVAGVSETQYF.

The rearrangement joins TRBV20-1 to TRBJ2-5; TCRdb calls TRBD1, which cannot be checked without DNA. The length of the CDR3 is 12 residues. Germline assignment: CDR1 DFQATT and CDR2 SNEGSKA (reference sequence). CDR3 in amino acids: CSATGTAKTQYF.

V gene TRBV5-5 combines with J gene TRBJ1-5; no DNA is available, so the TRBD1 call from TCRdb remains unchecked. This CDR3 has 15 amino acids. CDR1 and CDR2 (germline): SGHKS, YYEKEE (reference sequence). The CDR3 is CASSLVGAKDQPQHF.

V gene TRBV7-8 combines with J gene TRBJ2-3; there is no DNA to check the TCRdb D call of TRBD1. The CDR3 has 15 amino acids. The germline CDR1 and CDR2 sequences are SGHVS and FQNEAQ. The CDR3 sequence is CASSLGGNPTDTQYF. The whole variable domain, remainder taken from reference TRBV7-8 and TRBJ2-3, is GAGVSQSPRYKVAKRGQDVALRCDPISGHVSLFWYQQALGQGPEFLTYFQNEAQLDKSGLPSDRFFAERPEGSVSTLKIQRTQQEDSAVYLCASSLGGNPTDTQYFGPGTRLTVL.

This chain links TRBV27 with TRBJ2-7; TCRdb returns TRBD1, unconfirmable since there is no DNA. The CDR3 covers 15 residues. The germline V gene has CDR1 MNHEY and CDR2 SMNVEV (reference sequence). CDR3 in amino acids: CASSLQGAPPYEQYF.

This chain links TRBV6-1 with TRBJ1-5. This CDR3 spans 15 amino acids. Germline loops: CDR1 MNHNS, CDR2 SASEGT. The CDR3 sequence is CASSPSGGSNQPQHF.

V is TRBV5-6 and J is TRBJ1-5. Germline V gene sequence: CDR1 SGHDT, CDR2 YYEEEE. This CDR3 comprises 19 residues. This CDR3 reads CASSLKNGVDKRGNQPQHF.

The rearrangement uses TRBV5-4 and TRBJ2-7; TCRdb names TRBD1, which stays unverified in the absence of DNA. The CDR3 covers 16 residues. Germline CDR1 is SGHNT and CDR2 is YYREEE (reference sequence). CDR3 sequence: CASSLDIGQGAYEQYF.

The rearrangement links TRBV4-1 to TRBJ2-7; the TCRdb D gene call, TRBD1, has no DNA to confirm it. Germline assignment: CDR1 MGHRA and CDR2 YSYEKL. The CDR3 has 15 amino acids. CDR3 protein: CASSQITRDSNEQYF.

This chain links TRBV6-6 with TRBJ1-1; TCRdb lists TRBD1, though no DNA is available to test this call. This CDR3 contains 12 residues. Germline CDR1 is MNHNY and CDR2 is SVGAGI (reference sequence). CDR3 amino acids: CASSTGGTEAFF.

The chain couples TRBV4-2 to TRBJ2-2. Per the germline V gene, CDR1 is LGHNA and CDR2 is YNFKEQ. The length of the CDR3 is 18 residues. This chain's CDR3 is CASSQSTEERWNTGELFF.

The chain recombines TRBV24-1 with TRBJ2-2; TCRdb lists TRBD1, though no DNA is available to test this call. Germline assignment: CDR1 KGHDR and CDR2 SFDVKD. CDR3 length equals 14 residues. The CDR3 reads CATSDPGSSGELFF.